Listed below are T cell receptor beta chains from one sample, sequenced in a study of CD8+ T cells in alopecia areata. Libraries were prepared by immunoSEQ multiplex PCR; TCRdb keeps only in-frame clonotypes and omits some of them. Of more than 200,000 clones listed, around 65% are singletons. The sample was CD4+ T cells sorted from blood, taken at week 4, from a patient treated with tofacitinib. These TCRs come from a human donor with alopecia areata. Each CDR3 is given with its conserved first and last residue. The order of the fields is J gene, clone size, D gene, V gene, CDR3 DNA, CDR3 protein. D genes are given only for firm matches. The size of a clone is reported for some rows only, either as once, few or many, or as a class for expanded clones.

TRBJ1-1 - - TRBV29-1 TGCAGCGTTGCCGGACGGTTGAACACTGAAGCTTTCTTT CSVAGRLNTEAFF
TRBJ2-1 - - TRBV20-1 TGCAGTGCCATCAGGTACAATGAGCAGTTCTTC CSAIRYNEQFF
TRBJ2-5 - TRBD2 TRBV7-6 TGTGCCAGCAGCTCCGGGGGTGCGGGGGGCCGCTCGTCCCAGTACTTC CASSSGGAGGRSSQYF
TRBJ2-1 - - TRBV4-2 TGTGCCAGCAGCCACTCCGACGGGTGGCACAATGAGCAGTTCTTC CASSHSDGWHNEQFF
TRBJ2-3 - TRBD2 TRBV29-1 TGCAGCGTTGGACTAGCGGGGAACACAGATACGCAGTATTTT CSVGLAGNTDTQYF
TRBJ2-5 - - TRBV25-1 TGTGCCAGCATTTTCCACAGAGGCCAAGAGACCCAGTACTTC CASIFHRGQETQYF
TRBJ2-5 - - TRBV5-1 TGCGCCAGCAGCACCCGTGGGGAGACCCAGTACTTC CASSTRGETQYF
TRBJ1-2 - TRBD1 TRBV7-9 TGTGCCAGCAGCTTGGACTCCGGGACAGGGCCCAATGGCTACACCTTC CASSLDSGTGPNGYTF
TRBJ2-2 - - TRBV2 TGTGCCAGCAGTGTTGGGGTCACCGGGGAGCTGTTTTTT CASSVGVTGELFF
TRBJ1-4 - TRBD1 TRBV27 TGTGCCAGGAGAGGCCCTGCGGGACAGTCAGATGTACGGTATGAAAAACTGTTTTTT CARRGPAGQSDVRYEKLFF
TRBJ2-6 - - TRBV4-2 TGTGCCAGCAGCCAAGTATCCGGGGGTGGGGCCAACGTCCTGACTTTC CASSQVSGGGANVLTF
TRBJ2-1 few - TRBV19 TGTGCCAGTAGTAGGGGAAATGAGCAGTTCTTC CASSRGNEQFF
TRBJ2-5 - TRBD2 TRBV4-1 TGCGCCAGCAGCGGTTTGAGCGGGGGCGGGGAGACCCAGTACTTC CASSGLSGGGETQYF
TRBJ1-2 - - TRBV30 TGTGCCTGGAGTCGGCCAGGGGCTAACTATGGCTACACCTTC CAWSRPGANYGYTF
TRBJ2-3 - - TRBV20-1 TGCAGTCTAGGGAGCACAGATACGCAGTATTTT CSLGSTDTQYF
TRBJ2-1 few - TRBV7-9 TGTGCCAGAGGGGGTTTGGATGAGCAGTTCTTC CARGGLDEQFF
TRBJ2-2 - TRBD2 TRBV27 TGTGCCAGCAGTTTCGAGGGAGGGGTGAACACCGGGGAGCTGTTTTTT CASSFEGGVNTGELFF
TRBJ2-1 - TRBD2 TRBV30 TGTGCGACGGGGGGGCCCGGTGAGCAGTTCTTC CATGGPGEQFF
TRBJ2-5 - - TRBV7-2 TGTGCCAGCAGCCCCATAAGGGTCGGGGGGACCCAGTACTTC CASSPIRVGGTQYF
TRBJ1-6 - TRBD1 TRBV6-5 TGTGCCAGCCAAACGGGACAGGGCTATTCACCCCTCCACTTT CASQTGQGYSPLHF
TRBJ1-5 few - TRBV7-2 TGTGCCAGCAGCTTGAGTTATCGGCAGCCCCAGCATTTT CASSLSYRQPQHF
TRBJ2-1 few TRBD2 TRBV6-5 TGTGCCAGCAGTTCAGATAGCGGGGGGGGTTTGAATGAGCAGTTCTTC CASSSDSGGGLNEQFF
TRBJ2-6 - TRBD1 TRBV30 TGTGCCTGGAGAAGTACCGGGACAGGGAGCTCTGGGGCCAACGTCCTGACTTTC CAWRSTGTGSSGANVLTF